Below, 5 T cell receptor beta chains from the same sample are listed, as sequenced in a study of identical twins. TCRdb passed the 5' RACE reads through MiXCR, listing each CDR3 protein once. The data contain over 250,000 distinct CDR3 sequences, nearly 9.5% of them singletons. These data were also filed under a second study, of yellow fever vaccine responses in identical twins.

Material for sequencing was CD8+ T cells sorted from blood. The receptors come from a woman aged 18 to 35 in good health.

This clonotype was seen ten or more times. The chain links TRBV29-1 to TRBJ2-3, with TRBD2 identical over 10 bases. The CDR3 has 16 residues. The J segment lost 2 bases and the V segment lost 5 bases, leaving 10 bases of the junction unmatched. Germline-derived CDR1 and CDR2 are SQVTM and ANQGSEA. CDR3 in amino acids: CSVSGLAETLTDTQYF. DNA for the CDR3: TGCAGCGTTTCCGGACTAGCGGAAACCCTCACAGATACGCAGTATTTT.

This clonotype was observed many times. The chain has TRBV6-1 and TRBJ2-2; 9 bases line up with TRBD1. The germline V gene encodes CDR1 MNHNS and CDR2 SASEGT. After removal of 7 bases from V and 6 bases from J, the junction contained 6 bases not matched to a gene. This CDR3 has 14 amino acids. CDR3 protein: CASTGQGFAGELFF. In DNA form, the CDR3 reads TGTGCCAGCACCGGACAGGGGTTCGCCGGGGAGCTGTTTTTT.

The CDR3 protein is CASSQAVSYEQYF. The CDR3 bases are TGTGCCAGCAGCCAAGCGGTCTCCTACGAGCAGTACTTC. The rearrangement joins TRBV14 to TRBJ2-7; D is unresolved. The ends were cut back, 1 base at V and 0 bases at J, with 4 bases in the middle. CDR1 SGHDN and CDR2 FVKESK come from the germline V gene. The CDR3 length is 13 residues.

At least ten counts were recorded for this clonotype. The chain recombines TRBV6-2 or TRBV6-3 with TRBJ2-7; D call uncertain. The CDR3 runs 13 residues. Per germline, CDR1 MNHEY and CDR2 SVGEGT. Deletions cut 2 bases from V and 2 bases from J, with 7 bases between. The CDR3 DNA sequence: TGTGCCAGCAGTTACCAGGAGCCCTACGAGCAGTACTTC. It encodes CASSYQEPYEQYF.

This clonotype has at least ten counts. This chain connects TRBV4-1 to TRBJ2-7; either TRBD1 or TRBD2 may fit D (5 bases each). V was clipped by 5 bases and J by 6 bases, with 23 bases between them. The length of the CDR3 is 16 residues. CDR1 and CDR2 from the germline V gene are MGHRA and YSYEKL. The CDR3: CASSNSWDLSRGEQYF. CDR3 nucleotides: TGCGCCAGCAGCAACTCCTGGGACCTTTCCCGGGGCGAGCAGTACTTC.